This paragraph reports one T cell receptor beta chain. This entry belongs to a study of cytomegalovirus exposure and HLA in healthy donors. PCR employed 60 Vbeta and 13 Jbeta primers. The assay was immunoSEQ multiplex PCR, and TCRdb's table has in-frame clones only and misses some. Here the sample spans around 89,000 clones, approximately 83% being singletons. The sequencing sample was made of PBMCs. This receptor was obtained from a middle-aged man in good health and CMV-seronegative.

The DNA for the CDR3 is TGTGCCAGCAGCTCGGACAGGGTAATCCCCTACAATGAGCAGTTCTTC. Its translation is CASSSDRVIPYNEQFF. V is TRBV9 and J is TRBJ2-1; TRBD1 matches 8 bases. The ends lost 4 bases at V and 2 bases at J; junction bases unmatched: 8. CDR1 is SGDLS and CDR2 is YYNGEE in the germline V gene. CDR3 length equals 16 residues.